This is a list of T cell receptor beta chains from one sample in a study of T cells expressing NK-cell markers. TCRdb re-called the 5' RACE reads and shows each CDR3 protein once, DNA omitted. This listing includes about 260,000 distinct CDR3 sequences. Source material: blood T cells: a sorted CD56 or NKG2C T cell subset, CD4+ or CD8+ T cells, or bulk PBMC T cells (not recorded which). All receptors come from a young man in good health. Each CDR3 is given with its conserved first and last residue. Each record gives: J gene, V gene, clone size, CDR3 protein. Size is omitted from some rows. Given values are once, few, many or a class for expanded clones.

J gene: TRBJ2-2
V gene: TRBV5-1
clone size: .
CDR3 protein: CASSLVAGVHTGELFF

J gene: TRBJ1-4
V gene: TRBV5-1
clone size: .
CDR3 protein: CASSLDGGGATNEKLFF

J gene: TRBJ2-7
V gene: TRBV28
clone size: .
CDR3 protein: CASNLAGANTYEQYF

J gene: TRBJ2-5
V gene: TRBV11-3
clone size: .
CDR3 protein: CASSPVGGETQYF

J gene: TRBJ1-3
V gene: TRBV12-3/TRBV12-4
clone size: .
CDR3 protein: CASRPTALGGNTIYF

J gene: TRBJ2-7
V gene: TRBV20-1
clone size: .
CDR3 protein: CSAVASGPTAEQYF

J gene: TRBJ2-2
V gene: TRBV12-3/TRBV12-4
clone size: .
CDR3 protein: CASSLVGGTGELFF

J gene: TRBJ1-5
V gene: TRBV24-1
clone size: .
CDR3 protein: CATSDLNQPQHF

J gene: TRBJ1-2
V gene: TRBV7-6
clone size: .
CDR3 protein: CASSLGQGRNYGYTF

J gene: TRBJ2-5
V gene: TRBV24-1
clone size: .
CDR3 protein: CATSALGGQQETQYF

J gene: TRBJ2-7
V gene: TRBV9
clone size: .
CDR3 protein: CASSVESSGTYEQYF

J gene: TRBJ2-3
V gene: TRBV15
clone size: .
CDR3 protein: CATRPRIAGVVDTQYF

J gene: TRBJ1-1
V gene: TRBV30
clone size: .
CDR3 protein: CAWNRRGPEAFF

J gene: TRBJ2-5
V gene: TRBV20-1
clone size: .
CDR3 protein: CSARGSVWGLQETQYF

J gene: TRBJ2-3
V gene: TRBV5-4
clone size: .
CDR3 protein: CASSFTPQASTDTQYF

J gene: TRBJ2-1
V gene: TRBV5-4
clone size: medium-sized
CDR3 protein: CASSSIAGGRPEQFF

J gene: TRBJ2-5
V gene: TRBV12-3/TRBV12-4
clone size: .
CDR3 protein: CASSLSRLRQETQYF

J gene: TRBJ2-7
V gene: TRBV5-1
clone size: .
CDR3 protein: CASSLGSSGTYEQYF

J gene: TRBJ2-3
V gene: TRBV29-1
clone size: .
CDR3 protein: CSVEEGGQDTDTQYF

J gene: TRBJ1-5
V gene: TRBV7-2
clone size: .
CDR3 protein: CASSLDPGASNQPQHF

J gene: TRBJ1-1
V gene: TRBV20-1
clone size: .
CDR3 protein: CSARGQGWNTEAFF

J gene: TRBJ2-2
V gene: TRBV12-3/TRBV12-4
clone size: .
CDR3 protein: CASSRQDSANTGELFF

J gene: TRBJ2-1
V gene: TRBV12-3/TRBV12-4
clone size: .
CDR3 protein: CASSGGSASSYNEQFF

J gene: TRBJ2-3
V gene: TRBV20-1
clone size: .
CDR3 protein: CSARDVIAGTDTQYF

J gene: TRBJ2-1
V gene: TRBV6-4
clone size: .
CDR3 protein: CASSREGFDEQFF

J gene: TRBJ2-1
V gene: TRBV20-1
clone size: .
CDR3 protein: CSARGPGWSEQFF

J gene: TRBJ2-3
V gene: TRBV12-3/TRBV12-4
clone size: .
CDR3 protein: CASLSRGGLSTDTQYF

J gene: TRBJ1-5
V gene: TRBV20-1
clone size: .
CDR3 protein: CSARAQSYSNQPQHF

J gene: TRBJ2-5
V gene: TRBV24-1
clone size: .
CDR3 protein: CATSAPSGGETQYF

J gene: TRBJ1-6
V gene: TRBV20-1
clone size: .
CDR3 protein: CSAGDTMNSPLHF

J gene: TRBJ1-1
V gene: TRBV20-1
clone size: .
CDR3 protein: CSAREAGNTEAFF

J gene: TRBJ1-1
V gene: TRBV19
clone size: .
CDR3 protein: CASRPQESMNTEAFF

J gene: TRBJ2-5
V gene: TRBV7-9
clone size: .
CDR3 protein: CASSLQRDIAETQYF

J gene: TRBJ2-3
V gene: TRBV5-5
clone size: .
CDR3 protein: CASSLPLVADTQYF

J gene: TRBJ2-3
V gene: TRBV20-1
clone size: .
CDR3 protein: CSARSGGRGDTQYF

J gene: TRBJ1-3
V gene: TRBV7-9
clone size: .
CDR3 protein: CASRVGAGGNTIYF

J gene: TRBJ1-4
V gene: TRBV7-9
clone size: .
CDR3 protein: CASSLWTVGDEKLFF

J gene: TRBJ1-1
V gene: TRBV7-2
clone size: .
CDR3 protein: CASSPNNRGRAFF

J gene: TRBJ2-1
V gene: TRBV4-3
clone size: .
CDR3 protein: CASSQDGTSGRWQFF

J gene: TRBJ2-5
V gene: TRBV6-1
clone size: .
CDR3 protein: CASRSETSGKETQYF

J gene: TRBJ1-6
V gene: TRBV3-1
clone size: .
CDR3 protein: CASSPRDGPGDSPLHF

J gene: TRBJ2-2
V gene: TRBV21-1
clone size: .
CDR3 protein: CASSKGTGNTGELFF

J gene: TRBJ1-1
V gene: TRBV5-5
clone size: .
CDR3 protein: CASRIRGMNTEAFF

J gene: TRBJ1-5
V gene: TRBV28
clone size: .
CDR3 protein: CASRTTGRGNQPQHF

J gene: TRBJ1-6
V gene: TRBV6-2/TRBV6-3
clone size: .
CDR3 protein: CASRFTERRSPLHF

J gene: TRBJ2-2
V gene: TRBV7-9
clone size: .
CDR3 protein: CASKDQTGELFF

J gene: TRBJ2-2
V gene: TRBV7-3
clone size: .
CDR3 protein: CASSPGVTGELFF

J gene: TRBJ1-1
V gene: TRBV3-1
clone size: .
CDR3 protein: CASSLREYRTEAFF

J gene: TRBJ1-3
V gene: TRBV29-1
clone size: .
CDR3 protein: CSVLTGPGNTIYF

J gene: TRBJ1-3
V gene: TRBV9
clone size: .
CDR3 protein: CASSPASGNTIYF

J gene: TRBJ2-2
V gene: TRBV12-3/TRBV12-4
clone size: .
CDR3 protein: CASRSDSLAGVTGELFF

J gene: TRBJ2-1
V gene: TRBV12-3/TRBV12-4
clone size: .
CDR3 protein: CASSRWTSGRDYNEQFF

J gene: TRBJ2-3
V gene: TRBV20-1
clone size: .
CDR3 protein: CSARDLRVGSTDTQYF

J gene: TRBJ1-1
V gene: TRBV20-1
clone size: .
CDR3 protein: CSARSIRGLGTEAFF

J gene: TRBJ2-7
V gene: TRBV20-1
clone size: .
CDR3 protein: CSATTGTRASYEQYF

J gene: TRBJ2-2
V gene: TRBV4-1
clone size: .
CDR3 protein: CASSLLNSGNTGELFF

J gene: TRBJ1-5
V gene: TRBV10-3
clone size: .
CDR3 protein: CAISESGSPYSNQPQHF

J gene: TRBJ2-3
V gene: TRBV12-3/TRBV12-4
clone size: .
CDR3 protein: CASTRERTDTQYF